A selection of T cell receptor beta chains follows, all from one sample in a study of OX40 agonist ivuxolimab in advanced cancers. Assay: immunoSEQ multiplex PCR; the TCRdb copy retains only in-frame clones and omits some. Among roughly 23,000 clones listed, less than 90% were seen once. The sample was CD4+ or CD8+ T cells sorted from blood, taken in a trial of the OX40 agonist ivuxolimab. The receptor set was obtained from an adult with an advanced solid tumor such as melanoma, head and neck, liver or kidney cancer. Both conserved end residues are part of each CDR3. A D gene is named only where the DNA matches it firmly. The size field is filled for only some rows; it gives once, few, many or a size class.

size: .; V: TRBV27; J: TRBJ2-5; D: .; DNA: TGTGCCAGCAGTGACTTTGGGGGACACCGCCAAGAGACCCAGTACTTC; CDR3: CASSDFGGHRQETQYF
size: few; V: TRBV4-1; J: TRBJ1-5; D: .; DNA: TGCGCCAGCAGCCAAGTAGGGGGTCAGCCCCAGCATTTT; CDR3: CASSQVGGQPQHF
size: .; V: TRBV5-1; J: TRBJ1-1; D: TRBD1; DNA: TGCGCCAGCAGGACAGGGGTGAACACTGAAGCTTTCTTT; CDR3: CASRTGVNTEAFF
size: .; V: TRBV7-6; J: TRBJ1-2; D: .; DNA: TGTGCCAGCAGCTCAACGGACAGCGTGAACTATGGCTACACCTTC; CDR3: CASSSTDSVNYGYTF
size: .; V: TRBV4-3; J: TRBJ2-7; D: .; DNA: TGCGCCAGCAGCCCCACCCGGGATGCTCTGTGGGAGCAGTACTTC; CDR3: CASSPTRDALWEQYF
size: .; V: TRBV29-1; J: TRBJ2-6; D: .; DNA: TGCAGCGTTATGGCGGAACTGCATACAAATCGGGCCAACGTCCTGACTTTC; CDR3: CSVMAELHTNRANVLTF
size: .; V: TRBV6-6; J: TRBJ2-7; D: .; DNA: TGTGCTGCTTGGAGAACCCCCAACGAGCAGTACTTC; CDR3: CAAWRTPNEQYF
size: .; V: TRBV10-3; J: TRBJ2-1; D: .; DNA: TGTGCCACCGAAGAAGTGAAAAATGAGCAGTTCTTC; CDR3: CATEEVKNEQFF
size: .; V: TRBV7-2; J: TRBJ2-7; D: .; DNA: TGTGCCAGCAGCTTAGAGGACAGCTACGAGCAGTACTTC; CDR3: CASSLEDSYEQYF
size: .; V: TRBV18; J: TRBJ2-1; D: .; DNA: TGTGCCAGCTCACCGGTGTGGGGCGATGAGCAGTTCTTC; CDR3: CASSPVWGDEQFF
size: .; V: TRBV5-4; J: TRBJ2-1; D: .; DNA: TGTGCCAGCTTAGGGGACTCCCAAGAGCAGTTCTTC; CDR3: CASLGDSQEQFF
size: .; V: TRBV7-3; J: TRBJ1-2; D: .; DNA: TGTGCCAGCAGCTTACTAGGAGCAGGAAAAAATGGCTACACCTTC; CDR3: CASSLLGAGKNGYTF
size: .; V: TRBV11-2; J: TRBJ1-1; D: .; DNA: TGTGCCAGCAGCTTAGTTACTGAAGCTTTCTTT; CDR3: CASSLVTEAFF
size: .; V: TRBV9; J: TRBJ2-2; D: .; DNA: TGTGCCAGCAGCGTAGGGGACGGCGGCACCGGGGAGCTGTTTTTT; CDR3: CASSVGDGGTGELFF
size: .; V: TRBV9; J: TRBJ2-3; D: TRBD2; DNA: TGTGCCAGCAGCGTCCAGCAGCGGGGACCAGATACGCAGTATTTT; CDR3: CASSVQQRGPDTQYF
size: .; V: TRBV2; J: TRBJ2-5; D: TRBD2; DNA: TGTGCCAGCCTGATTAGCGGGGGGGGACTCTGGGAGACCCAGTACTTC; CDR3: CASLISGGGLWETQYF
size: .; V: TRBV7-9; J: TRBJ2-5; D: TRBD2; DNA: TGTGCCAGCAATCCAAACCCGGCGGGGGGGGAAGAGACCCAGTACTTC; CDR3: CASNPNPAGGEETQYF
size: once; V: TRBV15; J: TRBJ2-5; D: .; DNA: TGTGCCACCAGCACCTCTCGCTTCGGAGGGGAAGAGACCCAGTACTTC; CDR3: CATSTSRFGGEETQYF
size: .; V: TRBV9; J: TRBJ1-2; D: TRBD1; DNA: TGTGCCAGCAGCGGCCGGGACAGGGTAGAGTATGGCTACACCTTC; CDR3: CASSGRDRVEYGYTF
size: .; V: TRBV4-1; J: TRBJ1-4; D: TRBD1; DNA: TGCGCCAGCACCTTTTCCGGGACAGCCGGTGGGGAACTGTTTTTT; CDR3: CASTFSGTAGGELFF
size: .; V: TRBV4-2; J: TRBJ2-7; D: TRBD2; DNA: TGTGCCAGCAGCCCGACTAGCGGAAGGTACGAGCAGTACTTC; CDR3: CASSPTSGRYEQYF
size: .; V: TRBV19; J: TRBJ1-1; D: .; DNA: TGTGCCAGTAGAAAAGGGTCCCCTGAAGCTTTCTTT; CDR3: CASRKGSPEAFF
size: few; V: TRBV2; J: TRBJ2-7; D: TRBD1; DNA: TGTGCCAGAGGCCCCGGGACAGGTTCATACGAGCAGTACTTC; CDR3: CARGPGTGSYEQYF
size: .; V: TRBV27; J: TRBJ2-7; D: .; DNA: TGTGCCAGCAGTCCCTCAGTAGGTCTCCTACTCGAGCAGTACTTC; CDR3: CASSPSVGLLLEQYF
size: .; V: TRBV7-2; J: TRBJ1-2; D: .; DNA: TGTGCCAGCAGCTTAAGGGCAGACCTACTCTCTAACTATGGCTACACCTTC; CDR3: CASSLRADLLSNYGYTF
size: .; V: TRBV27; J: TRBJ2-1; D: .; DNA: TGTGCCAGCAGTTTGATACCGCAAGACAATGAGCAGTTCTTC; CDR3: CASSLIPQDNEQFF
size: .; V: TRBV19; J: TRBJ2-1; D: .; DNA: TGTGCCAGTAGTAAGCGAGGTTTTAGGGATGAGCAGTTCTTC; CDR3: CASSKRGFRDEQFF
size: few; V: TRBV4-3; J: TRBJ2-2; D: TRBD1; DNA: TGCGCCAGCAGCCCGAGGACAGGGGTGTTCACCGGGGAGCTGTTTTTT; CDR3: CASSPRTGVFTGELFF
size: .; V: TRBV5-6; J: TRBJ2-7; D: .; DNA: TGTGCCAGCAGGTGGGGACCGCGCTCCTACGAGCAGTACTTC; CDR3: CASRWGPRSYEQYF
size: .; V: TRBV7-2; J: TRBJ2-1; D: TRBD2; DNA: TGTGCCAGCAGCTTCCTAGCGGGGGCCTACAATGAGCAGTTCTTC; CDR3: CASSFLAGAYNEQFF
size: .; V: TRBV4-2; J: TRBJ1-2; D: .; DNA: TGTGCCAGCAGCCAAGATCCGGAGGGCGCAGTCTTCTATGGCTACACCTTC; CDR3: CASSQDPEGAVFYGYTF
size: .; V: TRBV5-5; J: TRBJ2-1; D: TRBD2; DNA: TGTGCCAGCGCTTGGGGCGGGGGGGCCCGCAATGAGCAGTTCTTC; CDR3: CASAWGGGARNEQFF
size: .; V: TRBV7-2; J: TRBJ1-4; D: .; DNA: TGTGCCAGCAGCTTATCTGGGGTTACGGCTAATGAAAAACTGTTTTTT; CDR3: CASSLSGVTANEKLFF
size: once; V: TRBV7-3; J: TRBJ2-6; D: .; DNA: TGTGCCAGCAGGGTTGTGACAAACTCTGGGGCCAACGTCCTGACTTTC; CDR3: CASRVVTNSGANVLTF
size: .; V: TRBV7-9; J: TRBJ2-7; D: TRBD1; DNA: TGTGCCAGCAGCTCTGACAGGGCTGGCGAGCAGTACTTC; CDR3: CASSSDRAGEQYF
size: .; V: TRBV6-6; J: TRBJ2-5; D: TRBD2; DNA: TGTGCCAGCAGTTCGAGCGGGGGCCGGTACCAAGAGACCCAGTACTTC; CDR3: CASSSSGGRYQETQYF
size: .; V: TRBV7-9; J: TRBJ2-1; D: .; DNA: TGTGCCAGCAGCGCACAACCTGGGAGCGGGACAGGACACAATGAGCAGTTCTTC; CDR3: CASSAQPGSGTGHNEQFF
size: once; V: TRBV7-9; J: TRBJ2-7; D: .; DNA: TGTGCCAGCAGCCTTAGCAGGGACGAGCAGTACTTC; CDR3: CASSLSRDEQYF
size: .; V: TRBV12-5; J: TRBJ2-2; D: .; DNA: TGTGCTAGTGGACCGTACAGGGTCTGGGCGAACACCGGGGAGCTGTTTTTT; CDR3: CASGPYRVWANTGELFF
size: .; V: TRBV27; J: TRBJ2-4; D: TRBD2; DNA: TGTGCCAGCAGTTCCCTCGTTAGCGGGGGGGCCAAAAACATTCAGTACTTC; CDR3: CASSSLVSGGAKNIQYF
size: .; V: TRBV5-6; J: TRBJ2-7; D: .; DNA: TGTGCCAGCAGCTTGGATCTGACCGCCCTCGAGCAGTACTTC; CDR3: CASSLDLTALEQYF
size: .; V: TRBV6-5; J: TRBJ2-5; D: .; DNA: TGTGCCAGCAGTTACTCGCGTGTGGGCCAAGAGACCCAGTACTTC; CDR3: CASSYSRVGQETQYF
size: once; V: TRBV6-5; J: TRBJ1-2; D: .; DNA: TGTGCCAGCAGTTACAGTACAGGGACCTTTCAGTATGGCTACACCTTC; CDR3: CASSYSTGTFQYGYTF
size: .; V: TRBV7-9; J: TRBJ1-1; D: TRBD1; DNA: TGTGCCAGCAGCCTCCCCAGGGGGCGGAGCACTGAAGCTTTCTTT; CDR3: CASSLPRGRSTEAFF
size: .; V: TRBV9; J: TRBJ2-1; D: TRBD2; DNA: TGTGCCAGCAGCGCCGGGACTAGCGGGGGCTATGAGCAGTTCTTC; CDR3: CASSAGTSGGYEQFF
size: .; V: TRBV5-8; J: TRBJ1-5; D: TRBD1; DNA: TGTGCCAGCAGCTTTTGGCAGGGGGAGAATAGCAATCAGCCCCAGCATTTT; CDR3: CASSFWQGENSNQPQHF